This T cell receptor (beta chain) was profiled in a study of blood T cells in healthy people across ages (dated by TCRdb to about 2015). For context, the study as a whole: In model experiments, roughly one uniquely barcoded TCR beta cDNA molecule per two T cells was captured by template switching. The study measured age-related changes in TCR beta repertoire diversity using deep sequencing normalized with unique cDNA molecular identifiers. Four age groups were formed from the donors: young (average approximately 17 years), middle-aged (just under 40), aged (over 55) and long-lived (approximately 78). To avoid experimental bias, donors of different ages were spread randomly across the sequencing lanes. The study analyzed two additional independent replicas of 1 million unique cDNA reads from the same blood draw for two donors, one aged 18 to 30 and one aged 80 or older. Findings and caveats that apply to the study as a whole: The long-lived group showed more naive CD4+ T cells, fewer expanded clones and increased TCR diversity than the aged group, suggesting age selection. Because donor CMV infection status was unknown, age-related changes in expanded clonotypes were potentially confounded. Bulk unsorted PBMC profiling prevented conclusive comparison of naive and antigen-experienced compartments. As age increased, observed TCR beta diversity per million T cells dropped in a roughly linear way, and a significant reduction was already evident by age about 40. Total diversity estimates from one million sequenced T cells were considered lower bounds and underestimates. The percentage of naive T cells measured by flow cytometry correlated strongly with observed TCR beta diversity.

The donors were roughly 39 Caucasian individuals from Russia, aged roughly 6 to 90 years, who were systemically healthy. Ten milliliters of peripheral blood were drawn from each donor into EDTA-treated Vacutainer tubes. PBMCs were isolated by Ficoll-Paque density-gradient centrifugation, with at least 7 million obtained per sample. Total RNA was extracted from PBMCs with Trizol reagent, with at least 5 micrograms obtained per sample. For every donor, flow cytometry on a PBMC aliquot measured the percentage of naive CD45RAhigh/CD27high T cells. Libraries were prepared through 5' RACE. Data came from an Illumina HiSeq 2500. A second PCR of roughly 6 to 11 cycles was run with a J-beta primer mix and a sample-barcoded 5' primer. Each TCR beta cDNA molecule received a unique molecular identifier from a template-switch 5' adaptor carrying 12 random nucleotides. At least 3 million CDR3-containing paired-end reads were obtained from each sample. All of the RNA was converted into first-strand cDNA using the Mint cDNA synthesis kit, with a TRBC-specific oligonucleotide serving as the primer. All cDNA was treated with uracil-DNA glycosylase and then went through a first 18-cycle PCR with the universal primers M1SS and BC2_uni_R. The authors' analysis ran thus. For normalization, 1 million high-quality reads were randomly selected from each sample, with every read carrying a distinct molecular identifier. Instead of being binned into consensus sequences, reads that shared molecular identifiers were thrown out. MiTCR, run with a Q25 quality threshold and the strictest error-elimination algorithm, handled CDR3 identification, clonotype clustering and error correction. A nonparametric unseen species model using Euler transformation provided a lower-bound estimate of total TCR beta diversity. The public reads were reanalyzed by TCRdb: fastp trimming at Q25, MiXCR alignment, in-frame beta chains only. Merged by CDR3 protein, the rows form single entries marked with the most common genes and DNA. These V and J calls rely on TCRdb rather than the paper's analysis. Present in this sample are roughly 1,300,000 distinct CDR3 sequences, almost 60% of which were seen just once. The ten largest clones represent more than 6% of the sample.

Based on the germline V gene (reference sequence), the CDR1 and CDR2 sequences are SEHNR and FQNEAQ. The CDR3 spans 17 residues, from the cysteine through the phenylalanine. The entry retains the CDR3 DNA only, 51 bases that are in frame from base 1. Clipping removes 4 bases from V and 0 bases from J, with 10 as the unmatched junction base count. Worth noting for this clonotype: No antigen is known for it. Base-call qualities are not available, and no considerably larger clone is one nucleotide away.

The sequenced sample consisted of blood. The rearrangement combines TRBV7-9 with TRBJ2-3, and 7 bases in between align with TRBD1. The receptor's source is a young man in good health. The CDR3 loop reads CASSSPRGTYSTDTQYF. The nucleotides read TGTGCCAGCAGCTCCCCCAGGGGGACCTATAGCACAGATACGCAGTATTTT.